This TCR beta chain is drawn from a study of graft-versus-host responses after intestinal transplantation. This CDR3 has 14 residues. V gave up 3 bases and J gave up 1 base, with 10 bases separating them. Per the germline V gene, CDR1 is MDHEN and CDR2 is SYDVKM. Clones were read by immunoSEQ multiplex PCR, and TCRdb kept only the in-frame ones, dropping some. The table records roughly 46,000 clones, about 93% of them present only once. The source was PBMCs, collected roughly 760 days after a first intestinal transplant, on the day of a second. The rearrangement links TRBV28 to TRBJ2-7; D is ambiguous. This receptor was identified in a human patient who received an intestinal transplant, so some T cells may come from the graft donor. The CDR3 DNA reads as TGTGCCAGCAGTTTCCAGGTGGAATCCTACGAGCAGTACTTC. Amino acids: CASSFQVESYEQYF. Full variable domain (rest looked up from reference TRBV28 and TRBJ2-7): DVKVTQSSRYLVKRTGEKVFLECVQDMDHENMFWYRQDPGLGLRLIYFSYDVKMKEKGDIPEGYSVSREKKERFSLILESASTNQTSMYLCASSFQVESYEQYFGPGTRLTVT.